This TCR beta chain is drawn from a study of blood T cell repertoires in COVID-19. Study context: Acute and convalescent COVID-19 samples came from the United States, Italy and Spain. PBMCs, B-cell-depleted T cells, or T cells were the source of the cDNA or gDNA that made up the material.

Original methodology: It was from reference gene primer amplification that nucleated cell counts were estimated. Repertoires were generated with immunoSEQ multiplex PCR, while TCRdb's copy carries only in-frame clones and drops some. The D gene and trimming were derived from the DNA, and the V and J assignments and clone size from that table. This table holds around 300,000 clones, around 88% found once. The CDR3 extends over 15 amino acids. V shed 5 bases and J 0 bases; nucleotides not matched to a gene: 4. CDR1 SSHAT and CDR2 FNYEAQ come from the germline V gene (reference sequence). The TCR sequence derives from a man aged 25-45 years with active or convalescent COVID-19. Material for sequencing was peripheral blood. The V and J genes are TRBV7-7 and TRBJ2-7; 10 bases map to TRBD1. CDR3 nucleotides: TGTGCCAGCAGCCCCGGACAGGGGGTCTCCTACGAGCAGTACTTC. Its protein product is CASSPGQGVSYEQYF.